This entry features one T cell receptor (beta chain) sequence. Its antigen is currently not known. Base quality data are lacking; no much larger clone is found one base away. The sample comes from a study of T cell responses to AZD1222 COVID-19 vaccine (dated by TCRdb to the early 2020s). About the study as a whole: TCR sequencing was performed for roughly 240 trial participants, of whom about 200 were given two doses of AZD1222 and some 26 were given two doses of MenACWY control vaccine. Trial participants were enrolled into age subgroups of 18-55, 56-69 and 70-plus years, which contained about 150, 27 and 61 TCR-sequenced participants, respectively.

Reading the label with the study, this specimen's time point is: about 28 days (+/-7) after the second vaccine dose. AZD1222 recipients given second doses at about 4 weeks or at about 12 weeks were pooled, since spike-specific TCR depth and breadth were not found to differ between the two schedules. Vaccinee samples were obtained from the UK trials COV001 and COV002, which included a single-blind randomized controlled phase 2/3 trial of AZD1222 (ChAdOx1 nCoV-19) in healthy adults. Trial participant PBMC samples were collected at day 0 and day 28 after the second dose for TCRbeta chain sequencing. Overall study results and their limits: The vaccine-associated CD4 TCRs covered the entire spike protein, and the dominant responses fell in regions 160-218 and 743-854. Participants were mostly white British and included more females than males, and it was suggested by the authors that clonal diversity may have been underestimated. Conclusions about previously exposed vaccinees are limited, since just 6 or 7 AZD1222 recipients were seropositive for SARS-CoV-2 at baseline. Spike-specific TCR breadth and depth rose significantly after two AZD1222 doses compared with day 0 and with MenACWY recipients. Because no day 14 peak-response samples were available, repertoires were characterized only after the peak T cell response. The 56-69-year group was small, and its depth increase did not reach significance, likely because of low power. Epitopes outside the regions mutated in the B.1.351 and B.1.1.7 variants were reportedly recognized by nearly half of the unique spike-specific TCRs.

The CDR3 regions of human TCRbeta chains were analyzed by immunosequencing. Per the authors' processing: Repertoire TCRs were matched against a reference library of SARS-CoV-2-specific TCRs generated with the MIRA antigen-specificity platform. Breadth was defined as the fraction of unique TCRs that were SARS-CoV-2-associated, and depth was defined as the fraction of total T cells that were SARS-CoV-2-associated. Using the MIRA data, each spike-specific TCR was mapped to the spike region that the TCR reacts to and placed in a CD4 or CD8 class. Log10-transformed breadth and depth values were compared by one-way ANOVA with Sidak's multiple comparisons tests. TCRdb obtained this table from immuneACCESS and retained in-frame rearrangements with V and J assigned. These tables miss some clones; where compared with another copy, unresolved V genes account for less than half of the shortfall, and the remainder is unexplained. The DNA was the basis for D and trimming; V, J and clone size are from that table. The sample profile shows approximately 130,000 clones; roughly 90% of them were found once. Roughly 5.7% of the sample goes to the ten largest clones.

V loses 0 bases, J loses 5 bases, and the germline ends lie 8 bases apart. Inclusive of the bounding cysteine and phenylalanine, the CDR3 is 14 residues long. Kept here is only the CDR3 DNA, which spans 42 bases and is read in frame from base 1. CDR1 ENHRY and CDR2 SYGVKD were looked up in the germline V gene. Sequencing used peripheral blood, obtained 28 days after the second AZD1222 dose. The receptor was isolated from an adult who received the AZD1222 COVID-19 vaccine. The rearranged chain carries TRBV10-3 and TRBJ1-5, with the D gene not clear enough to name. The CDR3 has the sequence CAISESGQDQPQHF. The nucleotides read TGTGCCATCAGTGAGTCGGGTCAGGATCAGCCCCAGCATTTT.